This is a list of T cell receptor beta chains from one sample in a study of T-cell reconstitution after alpha-beta-depleted transplantation in children. Each CDR3 protein is one row after TCRdb ran MiXCR on the PCR reads. Here the sample spans about 600,000 distinct CDR3 sequences, under 12% being singletons. The sequenced sample was PBMCs from the stem cell graft donor, obtained from the stem cell graft. The receptors were sampled from a human donor who donated a stem cell graft to a child with acute myeloid leukemia. The CDR3 runs from the conserved cysteine through the conserved F or W. A D gene is named only where the DNA matches it firmly. Size tells how often a clone was seen (once, few, many) or the class of an expanded clone, and some rows leave it out.

D,V,size,J,DNA,CDR3
TRBD2,TRBV5-1,few,TRBJ2-7,TGCGCCAGCAGCTTGAGGCTAGCGGGAGGCAACGAGCAGTACTTC,CASSLRLAGGNEQYF
TRBD1,TRBV5-5,few,TRBJ2-3,TGTGCCAGCAGCTCCATACCGACAGGGAATACGCAGTATTTT,CASSSIPTGNTQYF
NA,TRBV7-2,many,TRBJ2-7,TGTGCCAGCAGCTTAGAGGTCGGGTTCTCCTACGAGCAGTACTTC,CASSLEVGFSYEQYF
NA,TRBV4-2,NA,TRBJ1-5,TGTGCCAGCAGCCAAGTCTTCAATCAGCCCCAGCATTTT,CASSQVFNQPQHF
TRBD2,TRBV29-1,many,TRBJ2-3,TGCAGCGCCCATAGCGGGAGGGCCTACACAGATACGCAGTATTTT,CSAHSGRAYTDTQYF
TRBD2,TRBV20-1,NA,TRBJ2-7,TGCAGTGTTTCGGCGCGAGCGGGAGGTGTCGGCGAGCAGTACTTC,CSVSARAGGVGEQYF
NA,TRBV3-1,NA,TRBJ2-3,TGTGCCAGCAGCCAACCGCGGCAGACAGATACGCAGTATTTT,CASSQPRQTDTQYF
TRBD2,TRBV11-3,few,TRBJ2-7,TGTGCCAGCAGTCACGATCTAGCGGGTGCCGTTGTAAACTACGAGCAGTACTTC,CASSHDLAGAVVNYEQYF
NA,TRBV6-2/TRBV6-3,many,TRBJ2-1,TGTGCCAGCAGTTACTCTGCGGACTCGTACAATGAGCAGTTCTTC,CASSYSADSYNEQFF
NA,TRBV10-3,many,TRBJ2-7,TGTGCCACCCTCCCGGGACTCTCCTACGAGCAGTACTTC,CATLPGLSYEQYF
NA,TRBV28,few,TRBJ2-2,TGTGCCAGCAGTTTATATGTGTCCACCGGGGAGCTGTTTTTT,CASSLYVSTGELFF
TRBD2,TRBV7-9,NA,TRBJ2-2,TGTGCCAGCAGCCCGCCGGGACTAGCGGGAGCCGGGGAGCTGTTTTTT,CASSPPGLAGAGELFF
NA,TRBV7-2,NA,TRBJ2-7,TGTGCCAGCAGCTCAGGGGACATTCTCTACGAGCAGTACTTC,CASSSGDILYEQYF
NA,TRBV6-2/TRBV6-3,once,TRBJ1-1,TGTGCCAGCAGTTACCGCAGGGTTTCTGAAGCTTTCTTT,CASSYRRVSEAFF
NA,TRBV20-1,few,TRBJ2-1,TGCAGTGCTAGAGTTGGTGGGTCCTACAATGAGCAGTTCTTC,CSARVGGSYNEQFF
NA,TRBV6-5,many,TRBJ2-1,TGTGCCAGCAGATCCGGGACTCGGCCTTACAATGAGCAGTTCTTC,CASRSGTRPYNEQFF
TRBD2,TRBV7-8,few,TRBJ2-7,TGTGCCAGCAGCTTAGGGACTAGCGGGAGGGCCATTGGCGAGCAGTACTTC,CASSLGTSGRAIGEQYF
TRBD2,TRBV6-5,NA,TRBJ2-7,TGTGCCAGCAGTTACGATTCGGGGCGGGAGAGATTCTACGAGCAGTACTTC,CASSYDSGRERFYEQYF
NA,TRBV4-3,NA,TRBJ2-2,TGCGCCAGCAGCCAAGAATGGCGGACTAACACCGGGGAGCTGTTTTTT,CASSQEWRTNTGELFF
TRBD1,TRBV5-1,many,TRBJ1-1,TGCGCCAGCAGCTTGGAAGGGGGCAGGGGCACTGAAGCTTTCTTT,CASSLEGGRGTEAFF
NA,TRBV12-3/TRBV12-4,few,TRBJ1-5,TGTGCCAGCAGTCTCCGGCAGGGCGCTCAGCCCCAGCATTTT,CASSLRQGAQPQHF
NA,TRBV14,few,TRBJ2-1,TGTGCCAGCAGTCGGCCGGGGACCGCCTACAATGAGCAGTTCTTC,CASSRPGTAYNEQFF
NA,TRBV27,many,TRBJ2-1,TGTGCCAGCAGTCCCTCTCGCCTAGCATCGGCCAATGAGCAGTTCTTC,CASSPSRLASANEQFF
TRBD2,TRBV30,NA,TRBJ2-1,TGTGCCTGGAGTGATTTAGCGGGAGGCGTCAATGAGCAGTTCTTC,CAWSDLAGGVNEQFF
TRBD1,TRBV27,NA,TRBJ2-7,TGTGCCAGCAGTTTTTATCTGGGACAGGCCTACGAGCAGTACTTC,CASSFYLGQAYEQYF
TRBD2,TRBV15,many,TRBJ2-7,TGTGCCACCAGCAGAGAAGGGACTAGCGTCTTCTACGAGCAGTACTTC,CATSREGTSVFYEQYF
TRBD1,TRBV5-1,few,TRBJ1-4,TGCGCCAGCAGCAAGGGACAGGCTAATGAAAAACTGTTTTTT,CASSKGQANEKLFF
NA,TRBV12-3/TRBV12-4,few,TRBJ1-1,TGTGCCAGCAGTTTAGGGGGGGGAGGGCAAAGTACTGAAGCTTTCTTT,CASSLGGGGQSTEAFF
NA,TRBV29-1,NA,TRBJ1-5,TGCAGCGTGGGGGTTGAGGGGCGCAATCAGCCCCAGCATTTT,CSVGVEGRNQPQHF
NA,TRBV29-1,many,TRBJ2-7,TGCAGCGTAGGACCGATTTCCACAGGAGGCGAGCAGTACTTC,CSVGPISTGGEQYF
NA,TRBV7-3,many,TRBJ2-1,TGTGCCAGCAGCTCGACCGTTAACAATGAGCAGTTCTTC,CASSSTVNNEQFF
NA,TRBV19,few,TRBJ1-1,TGTGCCAGTTCCCGGGAGGGCTGGGGTAACACTGAAGCTTTCTTT,CASSREGWGNTEAFF
TRBD2,TRBV7-3,NA,TRBJ2-3,TGTGCCAGCAGCTTAATCGGGGGGGGTGATACGCAGTATTTT,CASSLIGGGDTQYF
TRBD1,TRBV4-2,NA,TRBJ1-4,TGTGCCAGCAGCCCTGGACAGGGATTGATTCGGGCCGCTAATGAAAAACTGTTTTTT,CASSPGQGLIRAANEKLFF
NA,TRBV7-9,many,TRBJ2-7,TGTGCCAGCAGCCAAGGGACGGGTAACTCCTACGAGCAGTACTTC,CASSQGTGNSYEQYF
TRBD2,TRBV5-1,many,TRBJ2-3,TGCGCCAGCAGGACTGGCGGGGGGGCAGATACGCAGTATTTT,CASRTGGGADTQYF
TRBD1,TRBV7-8,many,TRBJ2-5,TGTGCCAGCAGCCCTGGACAGGGGGAAGAGACCCAGTACTTC,CASSPGQGEETQYF